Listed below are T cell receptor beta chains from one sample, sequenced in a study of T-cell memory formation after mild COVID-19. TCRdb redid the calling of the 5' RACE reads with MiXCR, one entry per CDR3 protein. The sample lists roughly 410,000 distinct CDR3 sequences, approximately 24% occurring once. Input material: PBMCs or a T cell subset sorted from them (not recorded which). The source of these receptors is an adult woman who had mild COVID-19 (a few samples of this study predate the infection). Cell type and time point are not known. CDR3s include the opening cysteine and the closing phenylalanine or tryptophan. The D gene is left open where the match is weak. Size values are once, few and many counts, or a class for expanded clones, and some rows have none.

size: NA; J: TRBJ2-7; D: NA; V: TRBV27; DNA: TGTGCCAGCAGCGGGGGACCCACCTACGAGCAGTACTTC; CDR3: CASSGGPTYEQYF
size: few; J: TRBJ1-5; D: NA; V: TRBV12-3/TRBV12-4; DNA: TGTGCCAGCAGGCAGGGCCGCCTCAATCAGCCCCAGCATTTT; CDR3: CASRQGRLNQPQHF
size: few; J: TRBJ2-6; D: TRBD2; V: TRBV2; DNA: TGTGCCAGCAGCCCGCGACTGCTAGCGGTTAGCTCTGGGGCCAACGTCCTGACTTTC; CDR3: CASSPRLLAVSSGANVLTF
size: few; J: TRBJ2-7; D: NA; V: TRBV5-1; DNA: TGCGCCAGCAGCTTGGGACAGGAGACTATCTACGAGCAGTACTTC; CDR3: CASSLGQETIYEQYF
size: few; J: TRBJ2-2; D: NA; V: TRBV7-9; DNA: TGTGCCAGCAGCTTCACAGGGTTTGGGAACACCGGGGAGCTGTTTTTT; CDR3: CASSFTGFGNTGELFF
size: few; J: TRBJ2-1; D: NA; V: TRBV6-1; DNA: TGTGCCAGCAGTGAAGCGGAGAGTAATGAGCAGTTCTTC; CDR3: CASSEAESNEQFF
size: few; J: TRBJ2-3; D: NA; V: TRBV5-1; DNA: TGCGCCAGCAGCGCTAGCGTAACCTCTAGCACAGATACGCAGTATTTT; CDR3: CASSASVTSSTDTQYF
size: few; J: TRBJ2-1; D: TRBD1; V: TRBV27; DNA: TGTGCCAGCAGTTTATCACCAGGGGGCAAGGGAGCTTACAATGAGCAGTTCTTC; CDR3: CASSLSPGGKGAYNEQFF
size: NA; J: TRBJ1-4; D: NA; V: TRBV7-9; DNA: TGTGCCAGCAGTCTCCGGAGAGAAAAACTGTTTTTT; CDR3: CASSLRREKLFF
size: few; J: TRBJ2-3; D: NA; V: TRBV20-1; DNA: TGCAGTGCTAGAGACAGGGAAAGCACAGATACGCAGTATTTT; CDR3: CSARDRESTDTQYF
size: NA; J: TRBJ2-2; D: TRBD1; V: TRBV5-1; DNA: TGCGCCAGCAGCCAAAAGGGACAGGAGGCCGCCGGGGAGCTGTTTTTT; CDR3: CASSQKGQEAAGELFF
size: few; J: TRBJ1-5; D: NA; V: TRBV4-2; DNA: TGTGCCAGCAGCCACGGGAGCTCCAATCAGCCCCAGCATTTT; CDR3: CASSHGSSNQPQHF
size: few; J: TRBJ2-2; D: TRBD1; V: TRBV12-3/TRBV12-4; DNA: TGTGCCAGCAGGGTACAGGGGTCTTACGGGGAGCTGTTTTTT; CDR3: CASRVQGSYGELFF
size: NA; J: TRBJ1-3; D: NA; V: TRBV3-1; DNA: TGTGCCAGCAGCCAAGATTTGGTTTCTGGAAACACCATATATTTT; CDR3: CASSQDLVSGNTIYF
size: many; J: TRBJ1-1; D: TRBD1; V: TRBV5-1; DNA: TGCGCCAGCAGCCAGCGACAGGGGCCGAACACTGAAGCTTTCTTT; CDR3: CASSQRQGPNTEAFF
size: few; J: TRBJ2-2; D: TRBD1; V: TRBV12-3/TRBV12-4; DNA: TGTGCCAGCAGCCGATCGGGACAGGGTCCCGGGGAGCTGTTTTTT; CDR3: CASSRSGQGPGELFF
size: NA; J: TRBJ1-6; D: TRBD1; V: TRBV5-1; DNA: TGCGCCAGCAGCTTGGACAGGGGGCTAAGTTCACCCCTCCACTTT; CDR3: CASSLDRGLSSPLHF
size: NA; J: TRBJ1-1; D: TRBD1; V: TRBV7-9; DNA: TGTGCCAGCAGTTTAGGCGGCAGGGGGCTCGCTGAAGCTTTCTTT; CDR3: CASSLGGRGLAEAFF
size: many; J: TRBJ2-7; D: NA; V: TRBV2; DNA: TGTGCCAGCAGTGAATTGGGCTACGAGCAGTACTTC; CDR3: CASSELGYEQYF
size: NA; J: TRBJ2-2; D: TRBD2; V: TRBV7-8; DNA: TGTGCCAGCAGCCCTATATGGGAGGGGATGGCCGGGGAGCTGTTTTTT; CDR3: CASSPIWEGMAGELFF
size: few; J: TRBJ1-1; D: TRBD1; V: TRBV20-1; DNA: TGCAGTGCCCCCGGGACAGACACTGAAGCTTTCTTT; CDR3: CSAPGTDTEAFF
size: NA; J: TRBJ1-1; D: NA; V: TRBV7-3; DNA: TGTGCCAGCAGCTCGATGAAGAACACTGAAGCTTTCTTT; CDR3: CASSSMKNTEAFF
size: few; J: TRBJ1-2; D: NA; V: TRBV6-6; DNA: TGTGCCAGCAGACCGGGGGAGAGGAAACCCCATGGCTACACCTTC; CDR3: CASRPGERKPHGYTF
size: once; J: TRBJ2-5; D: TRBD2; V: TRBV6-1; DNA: TGTGCCGGAGCACTAAGCCTTGGGACTAGAATGACGGAGACCCAGTACTTC; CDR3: CAGALSLGTRMTETQYF
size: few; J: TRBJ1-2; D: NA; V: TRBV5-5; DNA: TGTGCCAGCAGGCCCAATAGGTTGGGCGGCTACACCTTC; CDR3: CASRPNRLGGYTF
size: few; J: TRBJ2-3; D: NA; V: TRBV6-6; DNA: TGTGCCAGCAGTTACCTGAGAGGAGGGCCCTCACCAGATACGCAGTATTTT; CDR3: CASSYLRGGPSPDTQYF
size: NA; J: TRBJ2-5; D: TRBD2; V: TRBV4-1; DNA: TGCGCCAGCAGCCAAGTTCCTAGCGGGGCCGGTGAGACCCAGTACTTC; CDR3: CASSQVPSGAGETQYF
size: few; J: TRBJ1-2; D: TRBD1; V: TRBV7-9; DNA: TGTGCCAGCAGCAACCGGGACAGGGGAATCTATGGCTACACCTTC; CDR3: CASSNRDRGIYGYTF
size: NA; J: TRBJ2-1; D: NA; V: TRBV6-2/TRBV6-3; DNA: TGTGCCAGCAGTCGCTCGTTAGGCGGGGGCCTCTCCTACAATGAGCAGTTCTTC; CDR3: CASSRSLGGGLSYNEQFF
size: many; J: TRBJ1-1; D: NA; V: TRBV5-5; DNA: TGTGCCAGCAGCAAGCAGAGGGGGAACACTGAAGCTTTCTTT; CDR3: CASSKQRGNTEAFF
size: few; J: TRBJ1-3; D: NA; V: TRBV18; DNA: TGTGCCAGCGCCCAGGACAGCTCTGGAAACACCATATATTTT; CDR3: CASAQDSSGNTIYF
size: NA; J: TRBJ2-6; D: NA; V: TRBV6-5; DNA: TGTGCCAGCAGTTACACTGCGCCAGGGTATTCTGGGGCCAACGTCCTGACTTTC; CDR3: CASSYTAPGYSGANVLTF
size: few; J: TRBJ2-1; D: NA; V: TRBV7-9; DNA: TGTGCCAGCAGCGGAGAGAACAATGAGCAGTTCTTC; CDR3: CASSGENNEQFF
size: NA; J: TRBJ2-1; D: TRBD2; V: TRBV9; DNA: TGTGCCAGCAGCTCCCGACTAGCGGATGAGCAGTTCTTC; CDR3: CASSSRLADEQFF
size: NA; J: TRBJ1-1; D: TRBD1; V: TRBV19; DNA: TGTGCCAGTAGTAGGGACAGGGGGCGTGAAGCTTTCTTT; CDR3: CASSRDRGREAFF
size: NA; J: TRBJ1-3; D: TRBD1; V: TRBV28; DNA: TGTGCCAGCAGCCCCTCCGGGACAGGGCCGGCTGGAAACACCATATATTTT; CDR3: CASSPSGTGPAGNTIYF
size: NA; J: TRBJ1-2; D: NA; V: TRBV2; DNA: TGTGCCAGCAGTGAAGTTCGGACAGTCTATGGCTACACCTTC; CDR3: CASSEVRTVYGYTF
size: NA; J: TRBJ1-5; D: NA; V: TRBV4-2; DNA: TGTGCCAGCAGCCAAAATCAGGGGAAGTGGGGCAATCAGCCCCAGCATTTT; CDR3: CASSQNQGKWGNQPQHF
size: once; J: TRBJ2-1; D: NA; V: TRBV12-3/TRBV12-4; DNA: TGTGCCAGCAGTCCGAGGTTCTTC; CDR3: CASSPRFF
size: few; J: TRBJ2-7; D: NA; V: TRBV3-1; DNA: TGTGCCAGCAGCCAAGAGAGTTGGGCGTACGAGCAGTACTTC; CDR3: CASSQESWAYEQYF
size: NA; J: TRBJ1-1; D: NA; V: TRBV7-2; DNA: TGTGCCAGCACCCAACATTGGGAGGGTGGGGTAATGAACACTGAAGCTTTCTTT; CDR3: CASTQHWEGGVMNTEAFF